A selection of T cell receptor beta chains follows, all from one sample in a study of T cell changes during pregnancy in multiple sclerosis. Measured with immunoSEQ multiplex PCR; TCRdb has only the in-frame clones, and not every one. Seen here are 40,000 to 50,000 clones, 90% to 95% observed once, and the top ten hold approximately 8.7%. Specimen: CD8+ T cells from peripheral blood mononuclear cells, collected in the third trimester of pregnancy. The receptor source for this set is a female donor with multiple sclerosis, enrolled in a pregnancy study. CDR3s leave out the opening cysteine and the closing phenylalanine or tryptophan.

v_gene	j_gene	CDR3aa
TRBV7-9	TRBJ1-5	ASSALGGNQPQH
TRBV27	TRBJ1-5	ASHPGTVSNQPQH
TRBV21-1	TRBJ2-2	ASSKVRKAGATRELF
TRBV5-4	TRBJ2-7	ARHGTGAYEQY
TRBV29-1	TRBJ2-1	SVNGLAGYNEQF
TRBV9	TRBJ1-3	ASSPGTTGNTIY
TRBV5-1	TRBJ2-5	ASSLVRASGSQETQY
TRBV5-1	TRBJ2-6	ASSLTSIGSGANVLT
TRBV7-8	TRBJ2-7	ASSLGSDGGSEQY
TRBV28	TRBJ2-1	ASSPGNEQF
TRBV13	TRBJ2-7	ASSLGTTSSPPYEQY
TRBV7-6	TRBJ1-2	ASSPTLREGYT
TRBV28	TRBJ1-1	ASSLTGMGTEAF
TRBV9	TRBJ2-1	ASSVELAGEQF
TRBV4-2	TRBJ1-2	ASSQDRVLGYT
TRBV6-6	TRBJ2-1	ASSEWASGSFNEQF
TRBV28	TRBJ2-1	ASSFPGERVYNEQF